The source of this T cell receptor beta chain is a study of blood T cell repertoires in COVID-19. Study-level background: Whether acute or convalescent, the COVID-19 samples came from the United States, Italy and Spain.

The age range of participants was about 18 to 90 years, with residence in about two dozen US areas. Participant-given clinical history determined each cohort assignment. Per the authors' pipeline: From reference gene primer amplification, estimates of nucleated cell counts were derived. Assay: immunoSEQ multiplex PCR; the TCRdb copy retains only in-frame clones and omits some. V and J calls plus clone size are reproduced from that table; the DNA served to infer D and trimming. Of roughly 330,000 clones listed, 87% were seen once; the top ten hold less than 6%. The sequence came from a woman between 25 and 40 years old who had recovered from COVID-19. Sequenced sample: PBMCs or T cells enriched from blood (not recorded which).

The CDR3 bases are TGTGCCAGCAGCGACAGGGGTGGAAACATTCAGTACTTC. It codes for CASSDRGGNIQYF. The V call is TRBV7-2, the J call TRBJ2-4; the match to TRBD1 covers 8 bases. The CDR3 spans 13 residues. V gave up 5 bases and J gave up 6 bases; unmatched junction bases: 3. Germline-derived CDR1 and CDR2 are SGHTA and FQGNSA.